These T cell receptor beta chains were read from a single sample in a study of cytomegalovirus exposure and HLA in healthy donors. Assay used: immunoSEQ multiplex PCR; TCRdb lists only in-frame clones, some missing. The table has 250,000 to 350,000 clones, 80% to 90% seen once. The sample taken for sequencing was PBMCs. Source of these receptors: a man aged 40-49 years in good health and CMV-seropositive. Each CDR3 is given with its conserved first and last residue. D genes are given only for firm matches. Clone sizes are given selectively: once, few, many, or a class where the clone is expanded.

D	J	V	size	CDR3	DNA
TRBD2	TRBJ2-5	TRBV7-3	-	CASSLMGGTKETQYF	TGTGCCAGCAGCTTAATGGGAGGGACCAAAGAGACCCAGTACTTC
-	TRBJ2-1	TRBV5-5	-	CASSSLGNEQFF	TGTGCCAGCAGCTCTCTCGGGAATGAGCAGTTCTTC
-	TRBJ2-2	TRBV5-4	-	CASSSPYGDNTGELFF	TGTGCCAGCAGCTCGCCCTACGGAGACAACACCGGGGAGCTGTTTTTT
TRBD1	TRBJ2-3	TRBV5-8	-	CASSPGTGRIYTDTQYF	TGTGCCAGCAGCCCTGGGACAGGACGAATCTACACAGATACGCAGTATTTT
-	TRBJ2-7	TRBV7-9	once	CSSSFAGRNYEQYF	TGTTCCAGCAGCTTTGCGGGTCGTAACTACGAGCAGTACTTC
TRBD1	TRBJ2-7	TRBV27	-	CASSLGQGVYEQYF	TGTGCCAGCAGTTTAGGACAGGGGGTCTACGAGCAGTACTTC
-	TRBJ2-1	TRBV27	-	CASATRPEGHEQFF	TGTGCCAGCGCAACGCGACCGGAGGGTCATGAGCAGTTCTTC
TRBD1	TRBJ1-5	TRBV5-4	-	CASSSGGRDQPQHF	TGTGCCAGCAGCTCAGGGGGAAGAGATCAGCCCCAGCATTTT
-	TRBJ1-5	TRBV27	few	CASSPGSRQPQHF	TGTGCCAGCAGCCCAGGGTCTCGGCAGCCCCAGCATTTT
TRBD1	TRBJ1-2	TRBV5-1	-	CASSLRTGGIYGYTF	TGCGCCAGCAGCCTTCGGACAGGGGGTATCTATGGCTACACCTTC
-	TRBJ1-2	TRBV25-1	few	CASSERPGGLFGYTF	TGTGCCAGCAGTGAAAGGCCGGGAGGATTGTTTGGCTACACCTTC
-	TRBJ2-3	TRBV6-6	-	CASSYRARGADTQYF	TGTGCCAGCAGTTACCGGGCTAGGGGCGCAGATACGCAGTATTTT
TRBD1	TRBJ1-1	TRBV6-1	once	CASRYTGGGTEAFF	TGTGCCAGCAGGTACACAGGGGGCGGCACTGAAGCTTTCTTT
TRBD1	TRBJ2-6	TRBV7-6	-	CASSFRQGEAGANVLTF	TGTGCCAGCAGCTTTAGACAGGGTGAAGCTGGGGCCAACGTCCTGACTTTC
-	TRBJ2-7	TRBV7-9	-	CASSDTVEDEQYF	TGTGCCAGCAGCGATACAGTTGAAGACGAGCAGTACTTC
TRBD2	TRBJ2-3	TRBV5-1	-	CASSLGGLAGADTQYF	TGCGCCAGCAGCCTCGGGGGACTAGCGGGAGCGGATACGCAGTATTTT
-	TRBJ2-1	TRBV7-2	-	CASSFQGGNEQFF	TGTGCCAGCAGCTTTCAGGGGGGCAATGAGCAGTTCTTC
-	TRBJ2-7	TRBV5-1	-	CASSLVAGSYEQYF	TGCGCCAGCAGCTTGGTGGCGGGTTCCTACGAGCAGTACTTC
TRBD2	TRBJ2-2	TRBV19	-	CASSISSGSPNTGELFF	TGTGCCAGTAGTATTTCTAGCGGGAGCCCCAACACCGGGGAGCTGTTTTTT
-	TRBJ2-3	TRBV28	once	CASSTVATDTQYF	TGTGCCAGCAGTACAGTGGCTACAGATACGCAGTATTTT
-	TRBJ1-1	TRBV7-3	many	CASSWQENTEAFF	TGTGCCAGCAGCTGGCAGGAGAACACTGAAGCTTTCTTT
TRBD1	TRBJ1-4	TRBV2	-	CASGQGGRKLFF	TGTGCCAGTGGACAGGGAGGGAGAAAACTGTTTTTT
-	TRBJ2-7	TRBV6-1	-	CASSELLGQPREQYF	TGTGCCAGCAGTGAACTCTTAGGACAGCCCCGGGAGCAGTACTTC
TRBD2	TRBJ2-7	TRBV11-2	once	CASSSLAGVYEQYF	TGTGCCAGCAGCTCACTAGCGGGAGTATACGAGCAGTACTTC
TRBD1	TRBJ1-3	TRBV28	-	CASSLLDRASGNTIYF	TGTGCCAGCAGTCTACTGGACAGGGCCTCTGGAAACACCATATATTTT
TRBD1	TRBJ1-1	TRBV18	-	CASSPSGQEAFF	TGTGCCAGCTCACCGTCGGGACAGGAAGCTTTCTTT
TRBD1	TRBJ2-3	TRBV19	once	CASSIPGQGFTDTQYF	TGTGCCAGTAGTATCCCCGGACAGGGGTTCACAGATACGCAGTATTTT
-	TRBJ2-3	TRBV10-3	-	CAISGGTSTDTQYF	TGTGCCATCAGTGGTGGGACTAGCACAGATACGCAGTATTTT
-	TRBJ2-3	TRBV7-6	-	CASSSLSLADTQYF	TGTGCCAGCAGCTCCCTCTCGTTAGCAGATACGCAGTATTTT
TRBD1	TRBJ2-7	TRBV4-3	-	CASSQDSGTGSYEQYF	TGCGCCAGCAGCCAAGATTCTGGGACAGGGTCCTACGAGCAGTACTTC
TRBD1	TRBJ2-5	TRBV7-2	-	CASSLVGQGGETQYF	TGTGCCAGCAGCTTAGTCGGACAGGGGGGGGAGACCCAGTACTTC
-	TRBJ1-5	TRBV28	few	CAILTGGGLNNQPQHF	TGTGCCATCCTCACCGGGGGGGGCCTGAACAATCAGCCCCAGCATTTT
TRBD1	TRBJ2-1	TRBV25-1	-	CASSESGYRGRYNEQFF	TGTGCCAGCAGTGAATCCGGATACAGGGGGAGATACAATGAGCAGTTCTTC
-	TRBJ1-5	TRBV7-9	-	CASSPGDQPQHF	TGTGCCAGCAGCCCCGGGGATCAGCCCCAGCATTTT
TRBD2	TRBJ2-2	TRBV25-1	few	CASSELAGVAGELFF	TGTGCCAGCAGTGAGTTAGCGGGAGTTGCCGGGGAGCTGTTTTTT
TRBD2	TRBJ2-3	TRBV19	-	CATKSGRGVADTQYF	TGTGCCACAAAGTCGGGGCGGGGGGTCGCAGATACGCAGTATTTT
-	TRBJ1-1	TRBV9	-	CASSASTVINTEAFF	TGTGCCAGCAGCGCCTCGACAGTGATCAACACTGAAGCTTTCTTT
-	TRBJ1-5	TRBV10-1	few	CASSVYLNQPQHF	TGCGCCAGCAGTGTTTACCTAAATCAGCCCCAGCATTTT